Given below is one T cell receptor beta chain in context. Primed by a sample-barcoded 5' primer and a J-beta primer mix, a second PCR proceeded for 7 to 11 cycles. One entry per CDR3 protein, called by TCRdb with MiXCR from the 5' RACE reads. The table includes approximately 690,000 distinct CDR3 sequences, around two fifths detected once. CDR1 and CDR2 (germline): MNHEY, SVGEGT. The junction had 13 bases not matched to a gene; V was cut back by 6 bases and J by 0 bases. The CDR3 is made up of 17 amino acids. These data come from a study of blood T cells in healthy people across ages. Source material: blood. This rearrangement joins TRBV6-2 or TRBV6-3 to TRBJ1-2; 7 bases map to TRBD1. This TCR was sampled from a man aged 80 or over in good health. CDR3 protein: CASRSRDSVISNYGYTF. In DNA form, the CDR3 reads TGTGCCAGCAGATCCCGGGACAGCGTGATTTCTAACTATGGCTACACCTTC.